This T cell receptor beta chain was sequenced during a study of blood T cell repertoires in COVID-19. Across the whole study: In each case, the material was cDNA or gDNA derived from T cells, B-cell-depleted T cells, or PBMCs.

This clone was seen more than once but under ten times. Profiling relied on immunoSEQ multiplex PCR, and the TCRdb table lists in-frame clones only, not all of them. Among about 100,000 clones, around 86% were seen once, and the ten largest hold less than 3%. Trimming took 3 bases from V and 6 from J; bases not matched to a gene: 5. CDR3 size: 14 residues. Germline V lookup: CDR1 LNHDA, CDR2 SQIVND (reference sequence). The cohort comprised adults aged roughly 18 to 95 years residing in approximately 25 US areas. Sequenced material: PBMCs or T cells enriched from blood (not recorded which). The receptor was isolated from a woman aged 45-59 years who had recovered from COVID-19. The rearrangement links TRBV19 to TRBJ1-2; TRBD1 aligns across 9 bases. CDR3 bases: TGTGCCAGTAGTATGCCGGGACAGGGAGATGGCTACACCTTC. Its translation is CASSMPGQGDGYTF. Together with reference TRBV19 and TRBJ1-2, the CDR3 gives the full variable domain: DGGITQSPKYLFRKEGQNVTLSCEQNLNHDAMYWYRQDPGQGLRLIYYSQIVNDFQKGDIAEGYSVSREKKESFPLTVTSAQKNPTAFYLCASSMPGQGDGYTFGSGTRLTVV.